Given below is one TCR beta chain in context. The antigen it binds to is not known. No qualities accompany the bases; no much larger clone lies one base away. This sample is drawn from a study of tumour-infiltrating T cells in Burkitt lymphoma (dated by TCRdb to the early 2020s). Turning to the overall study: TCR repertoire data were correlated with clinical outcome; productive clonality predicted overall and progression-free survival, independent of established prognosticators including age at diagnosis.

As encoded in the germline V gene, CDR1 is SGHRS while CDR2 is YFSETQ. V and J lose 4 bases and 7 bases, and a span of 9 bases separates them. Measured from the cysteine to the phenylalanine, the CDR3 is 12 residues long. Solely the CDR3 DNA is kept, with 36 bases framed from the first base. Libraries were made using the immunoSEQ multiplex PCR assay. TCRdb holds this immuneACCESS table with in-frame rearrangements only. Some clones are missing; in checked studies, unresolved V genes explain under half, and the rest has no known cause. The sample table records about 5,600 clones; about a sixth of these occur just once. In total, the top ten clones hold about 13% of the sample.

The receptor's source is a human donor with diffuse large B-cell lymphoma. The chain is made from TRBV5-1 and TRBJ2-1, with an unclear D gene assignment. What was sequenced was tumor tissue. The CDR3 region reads CASSLRVNEQFF. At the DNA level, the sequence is TGCGCCAGCAGCCTAAGGGTGAATGAGCAGTTCTTC.